The clone carrying this TCR beta chain was observed a handful of times. What it recognizes is unknown. The CDR3 has 14 amino acids. Germline V CDR1 and CDR2: SGDLS, YYNGEE. V was pared by 2 bases and J by 4 bases, with 10 bases between. This sample is part of a study of T cell repertoires in cytomegalovirus infection. Study overall: CMV epitopes used comprised recently identified HLA-C-restricted ones and well-studied HLA-B-restricted ones. Findings of the study overall: Cumulative frequency of public TCR beta families picked out carriers of CMV plus the relevant HLA.

TCRdb called the reads again in MiXCR, with one record for every CDR3 protein. The sample has roughly 730,000 distinct CDR3 sequences, around a third seen once. V and J are TRBV9 and TRBJ2-1, with D perhaps matching TRBD2 (6 bases). Sequencing was performed on cultured PBMCs, taken from culture after CMV antigen stimulation. This TCR was recovered from a human donor in good health (CMV status not recorded). Some clones in this sample may be carry-over from other donors' samples. The CDR3: CASSVGGIYNEQFF. The CDR3 DNA follows: TGTGCCAGCAGCGTTGGCGGGATATACAATGAGCAGTTCTTC.